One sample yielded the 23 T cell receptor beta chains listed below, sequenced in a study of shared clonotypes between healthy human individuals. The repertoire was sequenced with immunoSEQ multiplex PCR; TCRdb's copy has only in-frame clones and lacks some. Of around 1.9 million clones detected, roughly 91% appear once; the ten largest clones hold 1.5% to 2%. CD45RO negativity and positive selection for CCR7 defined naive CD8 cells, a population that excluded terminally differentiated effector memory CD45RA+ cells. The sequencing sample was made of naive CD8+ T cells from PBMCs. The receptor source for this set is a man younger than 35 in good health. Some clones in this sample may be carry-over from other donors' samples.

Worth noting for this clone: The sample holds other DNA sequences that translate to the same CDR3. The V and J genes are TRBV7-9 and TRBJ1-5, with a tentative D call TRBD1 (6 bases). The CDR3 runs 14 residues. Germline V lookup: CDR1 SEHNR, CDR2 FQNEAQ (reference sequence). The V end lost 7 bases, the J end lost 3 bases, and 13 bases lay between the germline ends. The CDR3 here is CASTTGQDNQPQHF. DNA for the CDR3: TGTGCCAGCACCACAGGGCAGGACAATCAGCCCCAGCATTTT. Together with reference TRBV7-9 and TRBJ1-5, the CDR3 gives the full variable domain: DTGVSQNPRHKITKRGQNVTFRCDPISEHNRLYWYRQTLGQGPEFLTYFQNEAQLEKSRLLSDRFSAERPKGSFSTLEIQRTEQGDSAMYLCASTTGQDNQPQHFGDGTRLSIL.

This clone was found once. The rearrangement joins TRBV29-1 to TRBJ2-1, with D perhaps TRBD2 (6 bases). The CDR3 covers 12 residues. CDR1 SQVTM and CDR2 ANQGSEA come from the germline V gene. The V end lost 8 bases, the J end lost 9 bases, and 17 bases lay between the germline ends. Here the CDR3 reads CSHGGGYSEQFF. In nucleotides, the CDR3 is TGCAGCCACGGTGGGGGGTATAGTGAGCAGTTCTTC.

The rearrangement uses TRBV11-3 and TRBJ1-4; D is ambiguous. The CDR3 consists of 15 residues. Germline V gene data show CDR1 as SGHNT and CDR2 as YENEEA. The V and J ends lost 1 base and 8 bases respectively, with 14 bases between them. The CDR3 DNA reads TGTGCCAGCAGCTTAGGGGTGGTAAAGAGGGAAAAACTGTTTTTT. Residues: CASSLGVVKREKLFF.

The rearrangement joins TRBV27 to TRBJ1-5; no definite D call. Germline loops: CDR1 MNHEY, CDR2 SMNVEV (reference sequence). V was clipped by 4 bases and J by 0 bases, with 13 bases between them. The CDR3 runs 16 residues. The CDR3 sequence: CASSSGSGYSNQPQHF. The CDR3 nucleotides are TGTGCCAGCAGTTCCGGGTCGGGCTATAGCAATCAGCCCCAGCATTTT.

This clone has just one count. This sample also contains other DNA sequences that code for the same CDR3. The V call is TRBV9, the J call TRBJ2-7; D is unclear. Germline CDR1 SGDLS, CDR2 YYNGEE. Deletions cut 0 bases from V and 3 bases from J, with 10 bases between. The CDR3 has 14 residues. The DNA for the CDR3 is TGTGCCAGCAGCGTAGAACCTGGATTCTACGAGCAGTACTTC. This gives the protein CASSVEPGFYEQYF.

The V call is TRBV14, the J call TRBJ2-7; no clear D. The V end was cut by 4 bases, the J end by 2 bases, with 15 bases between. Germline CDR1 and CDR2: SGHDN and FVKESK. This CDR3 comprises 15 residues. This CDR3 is CASSRPSVQPYEQYF. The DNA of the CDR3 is TGTGCCAGCAGCCGACCATCCGTCCAACCCTACGAGCAGTACTTC.

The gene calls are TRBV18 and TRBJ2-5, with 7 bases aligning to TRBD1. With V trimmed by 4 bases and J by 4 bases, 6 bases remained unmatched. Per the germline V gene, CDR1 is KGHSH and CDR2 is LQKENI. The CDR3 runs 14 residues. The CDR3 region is CASSHYRGAETQYF. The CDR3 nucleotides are TGTGCCAGCTCACACTACAGGGGAGCAGAGACCCAGTACTTC.

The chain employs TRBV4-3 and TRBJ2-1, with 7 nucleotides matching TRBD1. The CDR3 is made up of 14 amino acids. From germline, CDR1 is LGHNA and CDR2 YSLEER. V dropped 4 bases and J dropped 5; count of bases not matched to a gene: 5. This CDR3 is CASSPQTGHNEQFF. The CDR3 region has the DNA TGCGCCAGCAGCCCACAGACAGGGCACAATGAGCAGTTCTTC.

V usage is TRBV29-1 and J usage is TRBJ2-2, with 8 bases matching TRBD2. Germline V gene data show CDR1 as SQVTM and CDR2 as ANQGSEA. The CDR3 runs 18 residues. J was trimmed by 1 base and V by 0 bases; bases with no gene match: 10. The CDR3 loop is CSVEEKPGGPRNTGELFF. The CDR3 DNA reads TGCAGCGTTGAAGAAAAGCCGGGAGGGCCGAGGAACACCGGGGAGCTGTTTTTT.

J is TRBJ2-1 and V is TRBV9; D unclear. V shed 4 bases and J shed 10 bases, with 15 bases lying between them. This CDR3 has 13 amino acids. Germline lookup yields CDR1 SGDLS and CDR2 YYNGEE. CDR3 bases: TGTGCCAGCAGCTCCCAAAGTCCCGACGAGCAGTTCTTC. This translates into CASSSQSPDEQFF. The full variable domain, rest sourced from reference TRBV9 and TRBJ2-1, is DSGVTQTPKHLITATGQRVTLRCSPRSGDLSVYWYQQSLDQGLQFLIQYYNGEERAKGNILERFSAQQFPDLHSELNLSSLELGDSALYFCASSSQSPDEQFFGPGTRLTVL.

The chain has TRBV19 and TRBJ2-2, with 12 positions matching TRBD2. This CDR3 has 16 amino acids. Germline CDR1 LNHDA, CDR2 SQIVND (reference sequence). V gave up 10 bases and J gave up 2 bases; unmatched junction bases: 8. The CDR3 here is CAIASGRGKNTGELFF. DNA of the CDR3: TGTGCCATCGCTAGCGGGAGGGGAAAAAACACCGGGGAGCTGTTTTTT.

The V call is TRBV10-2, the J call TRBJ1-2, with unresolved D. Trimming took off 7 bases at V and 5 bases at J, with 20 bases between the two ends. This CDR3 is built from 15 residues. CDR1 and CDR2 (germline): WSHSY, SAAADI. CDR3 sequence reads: CASTQVRGRDYGYTF. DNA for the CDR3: TGCGCCAGCACCCAAGTCCGAGGGAGAGATTATGGCTACACCTTC.

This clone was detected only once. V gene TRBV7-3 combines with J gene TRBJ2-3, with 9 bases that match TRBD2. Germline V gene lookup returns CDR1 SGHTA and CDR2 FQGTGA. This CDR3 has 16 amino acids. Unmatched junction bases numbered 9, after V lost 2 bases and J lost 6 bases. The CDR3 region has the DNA TGTGCCAGCAGCTTATTCGGCGGGAGGGGCCCGGATACGCAGTATTTT. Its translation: CASSLFGGRGPDTQYF.

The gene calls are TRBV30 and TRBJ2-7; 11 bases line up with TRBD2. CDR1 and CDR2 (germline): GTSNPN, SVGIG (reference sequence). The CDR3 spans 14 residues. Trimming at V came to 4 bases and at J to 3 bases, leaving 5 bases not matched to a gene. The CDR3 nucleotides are TGTGCCTGGAAGGATGGGACTAGCGGCTACGAGCAGTACTTC. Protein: CAWKDGTSGYEQYF.

This CDR3 is CASSLYGTGELFF. The CDR3 DNA is TGTGCCAGCAGCTTATATGGAACCGGGGAGCTGTTTTTT. The chain combines TRBV7-9 with TRBJ2-2; no clear D gene. CDR3 length: 13 amino acids. Trimming left V 2 bases short and J 5 bases short, with 6 bases between. CDR1 and CDR2 (germline): SEHNR, FQNEAQ (reference sequence).

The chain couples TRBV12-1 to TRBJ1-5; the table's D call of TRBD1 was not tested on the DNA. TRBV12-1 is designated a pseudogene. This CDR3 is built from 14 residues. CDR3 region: CASSSLGGGQPQHF. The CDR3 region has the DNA TGTGCCAGCAGCTCCTTAGGGGGTGGTCAGCCCCAGCATTTT.

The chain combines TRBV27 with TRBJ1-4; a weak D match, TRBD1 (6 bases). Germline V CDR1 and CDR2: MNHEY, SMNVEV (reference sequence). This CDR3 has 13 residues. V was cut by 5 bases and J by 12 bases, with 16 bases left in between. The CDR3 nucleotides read TGTGCCAGCAGTCCACCTACAGGGTCGGAACTGTTTTTT. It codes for CASSPPTGSELFF.

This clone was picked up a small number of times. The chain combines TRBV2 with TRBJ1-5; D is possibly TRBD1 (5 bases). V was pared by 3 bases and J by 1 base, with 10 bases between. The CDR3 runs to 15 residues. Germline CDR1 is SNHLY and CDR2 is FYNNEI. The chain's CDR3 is CASSDPAGSNQPQHF. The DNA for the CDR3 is TGTGCCAGCAGTGACCCGGCAGGGAGCAATCAGCCCCAGCATTTT.

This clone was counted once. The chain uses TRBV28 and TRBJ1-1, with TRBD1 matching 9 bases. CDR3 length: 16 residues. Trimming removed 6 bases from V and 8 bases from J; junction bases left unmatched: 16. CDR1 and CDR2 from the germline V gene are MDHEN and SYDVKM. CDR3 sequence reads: CASRTPWETGGSEAFF. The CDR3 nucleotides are TGTGCCAGCAGGACGCCCTGGGAGACAGGGGGTTCAGAAGCTTTCTTT.

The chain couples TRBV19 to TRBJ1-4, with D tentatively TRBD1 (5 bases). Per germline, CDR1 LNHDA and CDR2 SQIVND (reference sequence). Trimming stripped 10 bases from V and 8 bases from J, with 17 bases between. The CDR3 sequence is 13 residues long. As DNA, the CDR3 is TGTGCCACCAGGGACGGCGGTATCGAAAAACTGTTTTTT. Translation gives CATRDGGIEKLFF.

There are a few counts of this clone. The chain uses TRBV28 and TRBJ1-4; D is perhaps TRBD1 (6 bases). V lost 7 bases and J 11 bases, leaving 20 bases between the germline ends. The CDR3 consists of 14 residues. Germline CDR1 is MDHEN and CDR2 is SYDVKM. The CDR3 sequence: CASTRNSGEGKLFF. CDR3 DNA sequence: TGTGCCAGCACCCGCAACTCAGGGGAAGGGAAACTGTTTTTT.

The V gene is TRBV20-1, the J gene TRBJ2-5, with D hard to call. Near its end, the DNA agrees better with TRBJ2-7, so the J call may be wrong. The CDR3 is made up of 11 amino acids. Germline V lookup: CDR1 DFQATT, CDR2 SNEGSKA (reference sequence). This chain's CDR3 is CSARHDYEQYF. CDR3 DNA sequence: TGCAGTGCGAGACACGATTACGAGCAGTACTTC.

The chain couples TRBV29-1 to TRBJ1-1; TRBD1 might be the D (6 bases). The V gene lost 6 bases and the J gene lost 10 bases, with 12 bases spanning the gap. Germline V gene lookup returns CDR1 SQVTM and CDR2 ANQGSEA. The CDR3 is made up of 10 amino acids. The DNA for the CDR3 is TGCAGCGTCCGGGACACCGGAGCTTTCTTT. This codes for CSVRDTGAFF.